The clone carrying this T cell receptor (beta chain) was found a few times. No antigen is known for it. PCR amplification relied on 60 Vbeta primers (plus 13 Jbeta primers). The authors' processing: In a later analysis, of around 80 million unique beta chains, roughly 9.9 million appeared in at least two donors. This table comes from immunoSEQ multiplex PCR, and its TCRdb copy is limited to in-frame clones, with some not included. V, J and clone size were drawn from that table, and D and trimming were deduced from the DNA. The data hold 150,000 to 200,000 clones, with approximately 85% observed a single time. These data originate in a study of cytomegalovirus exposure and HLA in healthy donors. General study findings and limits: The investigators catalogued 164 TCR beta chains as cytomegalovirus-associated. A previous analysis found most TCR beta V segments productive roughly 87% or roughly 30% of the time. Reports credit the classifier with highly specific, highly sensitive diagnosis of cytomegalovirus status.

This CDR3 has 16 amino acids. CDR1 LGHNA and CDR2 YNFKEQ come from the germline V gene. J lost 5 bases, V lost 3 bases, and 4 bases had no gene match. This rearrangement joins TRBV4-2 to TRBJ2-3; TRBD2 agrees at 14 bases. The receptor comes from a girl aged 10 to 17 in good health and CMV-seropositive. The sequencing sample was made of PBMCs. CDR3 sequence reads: CASSQTSGGAGDTQYF. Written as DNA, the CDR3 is TGTGCCAGCAGCCAGACTAGCGGGGGGGCCGGAGATACGCAGTATTTT.